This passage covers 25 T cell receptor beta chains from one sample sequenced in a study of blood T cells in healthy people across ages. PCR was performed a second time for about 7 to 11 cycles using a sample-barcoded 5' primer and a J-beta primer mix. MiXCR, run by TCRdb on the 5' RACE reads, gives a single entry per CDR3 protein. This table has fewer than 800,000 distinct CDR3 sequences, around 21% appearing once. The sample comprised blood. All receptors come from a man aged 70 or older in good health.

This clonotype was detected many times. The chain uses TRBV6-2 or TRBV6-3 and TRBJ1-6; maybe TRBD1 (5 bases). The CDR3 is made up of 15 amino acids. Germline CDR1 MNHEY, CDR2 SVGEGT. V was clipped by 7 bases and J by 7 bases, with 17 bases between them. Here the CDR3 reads CASNDPSKGNSPLHF. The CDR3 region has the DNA TGTGCCAGCAACGACCCTTCTAAGGGGAATTCACCCCTCCACTTT.

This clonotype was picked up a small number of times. The CDR3 protein is CASAEQGENTEAFF. CDR3 nucleotides: TGCGCAAGCGCCGAGCAGGGGGAGAACACTGAAGCTTTCTTT. The chain employs TRBV5-1 and TRBJ1-1; TRBD1 agrees at 7 bases. The CDR3 loop spans 14 amino acids. The germline gives CDR1 SGHRS, CDR2 YFSETQ. Supplemented by reference TRBV5-1 and TRBJ1-1, the full variable domain reads KAGVTQTPRYLIKTRGQQVTLSCSPISGHRSVSWYQQTPGQGLQFLFEYFSETQRNKGNFPGRFSGRQFSNSRSEMNVSTLELGDSALYLCASAEQGENTEAFFGQGTRLTVV.

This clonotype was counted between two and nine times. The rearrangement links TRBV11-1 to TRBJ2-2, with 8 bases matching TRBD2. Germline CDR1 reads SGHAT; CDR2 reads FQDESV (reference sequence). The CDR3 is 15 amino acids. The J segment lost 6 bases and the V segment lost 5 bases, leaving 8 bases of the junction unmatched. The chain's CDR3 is CASSESGSKAGELFF. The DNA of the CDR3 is TGTGCCAGCAGCGAGAGCGGGAGTAAGGCCGGGGAGCTGTTTTTT.

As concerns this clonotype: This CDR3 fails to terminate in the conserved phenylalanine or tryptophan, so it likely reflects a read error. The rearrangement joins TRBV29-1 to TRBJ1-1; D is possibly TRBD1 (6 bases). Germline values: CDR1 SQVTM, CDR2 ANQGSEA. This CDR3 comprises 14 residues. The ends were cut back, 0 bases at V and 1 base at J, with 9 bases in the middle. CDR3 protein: CSVEESGANTEAFL. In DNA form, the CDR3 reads TGCAGCGTTGAAGAATCAGGGGCGAACACTGAAGCTTTCCTT.

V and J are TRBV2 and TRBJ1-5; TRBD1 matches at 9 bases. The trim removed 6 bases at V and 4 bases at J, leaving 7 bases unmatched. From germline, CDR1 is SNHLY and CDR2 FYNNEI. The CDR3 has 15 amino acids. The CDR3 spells CASRRDRELNQPQHF. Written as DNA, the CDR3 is TGTGCCAGCAGGCGGGACAGGGAGCTTAATCAGCCCCAGCATTTT.

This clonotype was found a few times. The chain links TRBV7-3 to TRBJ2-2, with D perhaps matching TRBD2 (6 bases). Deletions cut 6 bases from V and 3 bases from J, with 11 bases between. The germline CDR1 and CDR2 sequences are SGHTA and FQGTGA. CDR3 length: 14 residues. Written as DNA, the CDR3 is TGTGCCAGCAGAACTAGCAGAGACACCGGGGAGCTGTTTTTT. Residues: CASRTSRDTGELFF. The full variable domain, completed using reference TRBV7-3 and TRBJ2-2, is GAGVSQTPSNKVTEKGKYVELRCDPISGHTALYWYRQSLGQGPEFLIYFQGTGAADDSGLPNDRFFAVRPEGSVSTLKIQRTERGDSAVYLCASRTSRDTGELFFGEGSRLTVL.

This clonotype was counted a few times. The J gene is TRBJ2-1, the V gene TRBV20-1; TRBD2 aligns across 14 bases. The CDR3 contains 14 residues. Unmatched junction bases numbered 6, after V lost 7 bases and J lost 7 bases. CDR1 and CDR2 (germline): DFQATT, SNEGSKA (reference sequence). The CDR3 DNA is TGCAGTGGAACAGGGACTAGCGGGAGTAATGAGCAGTTCTTC. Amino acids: CSGTGTSGSNEQFF.

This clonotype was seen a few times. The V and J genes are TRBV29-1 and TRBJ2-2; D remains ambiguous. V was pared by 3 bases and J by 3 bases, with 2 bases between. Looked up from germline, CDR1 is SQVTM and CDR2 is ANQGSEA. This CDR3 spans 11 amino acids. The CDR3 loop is CSVEDTGELFF. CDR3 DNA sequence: TGCAGCGTTGAGGACACCGGGGAGCTGTTTTTT.

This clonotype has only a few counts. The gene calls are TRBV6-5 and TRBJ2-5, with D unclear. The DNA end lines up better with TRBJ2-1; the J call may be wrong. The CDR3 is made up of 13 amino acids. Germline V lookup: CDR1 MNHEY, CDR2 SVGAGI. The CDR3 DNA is TGTGCCAGCAGTTTCCTATTAGGCAATGAGCAGTTCTTC. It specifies CASSFLLGNEQFF.

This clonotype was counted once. For the CDR3, the DNA is TGTGCCAGCAGCCTCGACAGGGAGGCTTCACCCCTCCACTTT. Residues: CASSLDREASPLHF. This chain uses TRBV6-6 with TRBJ1-6; 7 bases fit TRBD1. Per germline, CDR1 MNHNY and CDR2 SVGAGI (reference sequence). V was clipped by 6 bases and J by 9 bases; unmatched bases: 8. The CDR3 contains 14 residues.

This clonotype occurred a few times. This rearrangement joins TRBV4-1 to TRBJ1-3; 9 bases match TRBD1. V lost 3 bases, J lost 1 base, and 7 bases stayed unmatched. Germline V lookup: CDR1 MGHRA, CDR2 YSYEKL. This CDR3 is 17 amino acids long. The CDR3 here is CASSHDRGFSSGNTIYF. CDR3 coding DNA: TGCGCCAGCAGCCACGACAGGGGGTTTTCTTCTGGAAACACCATATATTTT.

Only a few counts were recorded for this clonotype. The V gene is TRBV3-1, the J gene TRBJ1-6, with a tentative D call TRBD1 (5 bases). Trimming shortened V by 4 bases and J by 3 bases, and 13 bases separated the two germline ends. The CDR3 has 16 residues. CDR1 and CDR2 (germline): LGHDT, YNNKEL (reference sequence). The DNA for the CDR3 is TGTGCCAGCAGCCCCGGGGGGACCTTCTATAATTCACCCCTCCACTTT. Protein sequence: CASSPGGTFYNSPLHF.

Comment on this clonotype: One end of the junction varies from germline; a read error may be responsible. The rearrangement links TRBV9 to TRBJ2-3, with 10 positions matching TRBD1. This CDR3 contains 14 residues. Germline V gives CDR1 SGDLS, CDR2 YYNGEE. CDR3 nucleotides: TGCGCCAGCAGAGCCTGGACAGGGGGAGGCACGCAGTATTTT. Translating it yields CASRAWTGGGTQYF.

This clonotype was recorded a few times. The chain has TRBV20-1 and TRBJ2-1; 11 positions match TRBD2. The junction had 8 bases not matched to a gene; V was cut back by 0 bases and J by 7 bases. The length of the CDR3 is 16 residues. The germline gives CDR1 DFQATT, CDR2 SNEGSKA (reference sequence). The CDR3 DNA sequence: TGCAGTGCTAGAGATACCGCTAGCGGGAGGTTGAATGAGCAGTTCTTC. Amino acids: CSARDTASGRLNEQFF.

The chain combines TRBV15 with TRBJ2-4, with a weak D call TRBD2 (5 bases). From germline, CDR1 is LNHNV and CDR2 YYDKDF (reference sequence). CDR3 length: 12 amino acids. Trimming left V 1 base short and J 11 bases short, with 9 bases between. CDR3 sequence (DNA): TGTGCCACCAGCAGAGGACCGGGATTTCAGTACTTC. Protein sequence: CATSRGPGFQYF. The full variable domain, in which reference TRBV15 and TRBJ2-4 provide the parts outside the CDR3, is DAMVIQNPRYQVTQFGKPVTLSCSQTLNHNVMYWYQQKSSQAPKLLFHYYDKDFNNEADTPDNFQSRRPNTSFCFLDIRSPGLGDTAMYLCATSRGPGFQYFGAGTRLSVL.

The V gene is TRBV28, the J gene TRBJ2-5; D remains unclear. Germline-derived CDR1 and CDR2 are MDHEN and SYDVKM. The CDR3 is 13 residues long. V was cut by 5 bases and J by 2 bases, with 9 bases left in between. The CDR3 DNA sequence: TGTGCCAGCAGTACGACCGTTCAAGAGACCCAGTACTTC. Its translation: CASSTTVQETQYF.

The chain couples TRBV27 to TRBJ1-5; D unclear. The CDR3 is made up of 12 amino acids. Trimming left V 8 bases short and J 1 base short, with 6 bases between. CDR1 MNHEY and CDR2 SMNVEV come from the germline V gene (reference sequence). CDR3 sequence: CASGRSNQPQHF. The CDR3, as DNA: TGTGCCAGCGGGCGGAGCAATCAGCCCCAGCATTTT.

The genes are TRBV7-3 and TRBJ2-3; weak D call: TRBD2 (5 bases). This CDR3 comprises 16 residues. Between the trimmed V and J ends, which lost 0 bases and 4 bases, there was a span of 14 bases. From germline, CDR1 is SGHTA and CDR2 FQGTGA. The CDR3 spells CASSLTSGREADTQYF. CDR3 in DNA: TGTGCCAGCAGCTTAACCAGCGGTAGAGAGGCAGATACGCAGTATTTT.

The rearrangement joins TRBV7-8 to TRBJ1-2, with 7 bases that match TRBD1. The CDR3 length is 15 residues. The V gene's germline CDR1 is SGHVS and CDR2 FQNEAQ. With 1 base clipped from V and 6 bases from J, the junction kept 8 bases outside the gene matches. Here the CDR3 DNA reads TGTGCCAGCAGCTTAGGTCGGGGAACAGGGGATGGCTACACCTTC. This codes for CASSLGRGTGDGYTF.

The CDR3 protein is CASSELGQQPQHF. The DNA for the CDR3 is TGTGCCAGCAGTGAATTGGGACAGCAGCCCCAGCATTTT. The chain employs TRBV6-1 and TRBJ1-5; the match to TRBD1 covers 7 bases. The germline V gene encodes CDR1 MNHNS and CDR2 SASEGT. This CDR3 is built from 13 residues. The junction had 2 bases not matched to a gene; V was cut back by 2 bases and J by 7 bases.

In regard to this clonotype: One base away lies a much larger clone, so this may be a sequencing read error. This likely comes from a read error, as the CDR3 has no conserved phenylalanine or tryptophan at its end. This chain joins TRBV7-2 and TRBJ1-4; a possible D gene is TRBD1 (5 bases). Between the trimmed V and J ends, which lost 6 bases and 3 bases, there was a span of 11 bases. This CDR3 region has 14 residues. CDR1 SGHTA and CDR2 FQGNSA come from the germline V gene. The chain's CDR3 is CASRGGGANEKLFS. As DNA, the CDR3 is TGTGCCAGCAGGGGCGGGGGGGCTAATGAAAAACTGTTTTCT.

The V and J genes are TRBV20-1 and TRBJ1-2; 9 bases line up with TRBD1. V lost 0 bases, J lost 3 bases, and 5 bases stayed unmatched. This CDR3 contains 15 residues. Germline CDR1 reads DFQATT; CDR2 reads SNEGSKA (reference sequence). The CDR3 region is CSAREGQGFYYGYTF. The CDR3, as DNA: TGCAGTGCTAGAGAAGGACAGGGGTTTTACTATGGCTACACCTTC.

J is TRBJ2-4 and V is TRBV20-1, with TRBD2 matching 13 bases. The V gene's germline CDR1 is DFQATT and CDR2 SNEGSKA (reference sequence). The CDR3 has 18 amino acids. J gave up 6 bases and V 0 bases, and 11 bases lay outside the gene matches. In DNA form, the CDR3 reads TGCAGTGCTAGAGATCAAAGGACTAGCGGGAGCGGGCGAAACATTCAGTACTTC. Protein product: CSARDQRTSGSGRNIQYF.

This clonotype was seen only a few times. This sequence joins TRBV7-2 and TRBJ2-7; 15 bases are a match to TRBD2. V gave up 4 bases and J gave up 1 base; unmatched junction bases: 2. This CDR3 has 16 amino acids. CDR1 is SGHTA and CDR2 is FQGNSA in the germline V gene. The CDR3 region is CASSWGLAGGSYEQYF. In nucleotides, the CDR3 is TGTGCCAGCAGCTGGGGACTAGCGGGAGGTTCCTACGAGCAGTACTTC.

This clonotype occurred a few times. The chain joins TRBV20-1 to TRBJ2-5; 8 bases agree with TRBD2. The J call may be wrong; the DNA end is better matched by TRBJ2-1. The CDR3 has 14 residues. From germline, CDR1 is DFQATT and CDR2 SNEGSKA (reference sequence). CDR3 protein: CSVRRLARYNEQFF. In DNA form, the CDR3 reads TGCAGTGTTCGTAGACTAGCGCGTTACAATGAGCAGTTCTTC.